This T cell receptor (beta chain) emerged from a study of OX40 agonist ivuxolimab in advanced cancers. Patients had blood sampled at baseline and again on cycle 4 day 1 and cycle 7 day 1. Some clones are missing from TCRdb's copy, which holds only in-frame ones; the method was immunoSEQ multiplex PCR. The sample consists of about 66,000 clones, about nine tenths of them appearing once. Germline V gene data show CDR1 as MDHEN and CDR2 as SYDVKM. V was shortened by 6 bases and J by 10 bases, with 15 bases between the two germline ends. The CDR3 runs 13 residues. The table lists this clone with a count of one. Its antigen is not known. General study results and limits: Nonresponders, in some cases, also had low normalized T-cell clonal expansion.

Sequencing used CD4+ or CD8+ T cells sorted from blood, obtained in a trial of the OX40 agonist ivuxolimab. This sequence originates from an adult with an advanced solid tumor such as melanoma, head and neck, liver or kidney cancer. V usage is TRBV28 and J usage is TRBJ1-4; D may be TRBD1 (6 bases). CDR3 amino acids: CASSSDRKGKLFF. As DNA, the CDR3 is TGTGCCAGCAGCTCGGACAGAAAAGGAAAACTGTTTTTT.